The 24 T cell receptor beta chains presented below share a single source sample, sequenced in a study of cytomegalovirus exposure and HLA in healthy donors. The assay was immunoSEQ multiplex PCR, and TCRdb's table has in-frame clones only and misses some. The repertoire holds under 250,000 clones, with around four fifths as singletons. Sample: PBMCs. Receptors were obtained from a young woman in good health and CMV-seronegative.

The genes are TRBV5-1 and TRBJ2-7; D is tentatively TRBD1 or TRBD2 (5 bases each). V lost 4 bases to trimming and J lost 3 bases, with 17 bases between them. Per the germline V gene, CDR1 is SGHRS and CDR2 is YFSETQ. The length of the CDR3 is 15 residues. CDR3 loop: CASSLTRDGVYEQYF. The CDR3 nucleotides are TGCGCCAGCAGCCTCACCCGGGACGGGGTCTACGAGCAGTACTTC.

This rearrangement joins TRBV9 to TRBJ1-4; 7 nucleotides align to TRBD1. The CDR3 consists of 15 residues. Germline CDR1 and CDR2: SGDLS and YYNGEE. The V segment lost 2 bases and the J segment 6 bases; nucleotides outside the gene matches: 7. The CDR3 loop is CASSVTGAPDEKLFF. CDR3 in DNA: TGTGCCAGCAGCGTCACAGGGGCCCCAGATGAAAAACTGTTTTTT.

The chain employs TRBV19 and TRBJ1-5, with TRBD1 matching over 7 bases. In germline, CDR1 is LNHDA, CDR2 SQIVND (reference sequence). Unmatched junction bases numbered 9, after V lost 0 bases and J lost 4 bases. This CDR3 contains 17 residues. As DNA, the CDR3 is TGTGCCAGTAGTATAGACCCCGCCGGGACAGATAATCAGCCCCAGCATTTT. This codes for CASSIDPAGTDNQPQHF.

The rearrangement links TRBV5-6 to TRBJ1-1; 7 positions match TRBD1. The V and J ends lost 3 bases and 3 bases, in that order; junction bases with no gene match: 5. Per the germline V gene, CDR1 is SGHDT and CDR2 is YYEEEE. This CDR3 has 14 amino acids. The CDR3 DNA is TGTGCCAGCAGCTACCTAACAGGGGACACTGAAGCTTTCTTT. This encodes CASSYLTGDTEAFF.

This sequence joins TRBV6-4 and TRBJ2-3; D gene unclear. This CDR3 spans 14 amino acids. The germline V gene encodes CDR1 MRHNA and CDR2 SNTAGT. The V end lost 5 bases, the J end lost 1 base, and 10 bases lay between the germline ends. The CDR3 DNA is TGTGCCAGCAGTTCGGGTCCCGGCACAGATACGCAGTATTTT. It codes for CASSSGPGTDTQYF.

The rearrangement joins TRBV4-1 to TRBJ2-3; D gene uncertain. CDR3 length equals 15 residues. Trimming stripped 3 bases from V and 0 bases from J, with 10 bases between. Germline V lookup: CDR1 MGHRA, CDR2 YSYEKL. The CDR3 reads CASSHPATSTDTQYF. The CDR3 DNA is TGCGCCAGCAGCCATCCAGCTACTAGCACAGATACGCAGTATTTT.

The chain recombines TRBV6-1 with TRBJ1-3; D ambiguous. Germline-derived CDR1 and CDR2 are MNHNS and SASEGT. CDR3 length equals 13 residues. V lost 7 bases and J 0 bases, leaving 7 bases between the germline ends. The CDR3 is CASKASSGNTIYF. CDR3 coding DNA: TGTGCCAGCAAGGCTAGCTCTGGAAACACCATATATTTT.

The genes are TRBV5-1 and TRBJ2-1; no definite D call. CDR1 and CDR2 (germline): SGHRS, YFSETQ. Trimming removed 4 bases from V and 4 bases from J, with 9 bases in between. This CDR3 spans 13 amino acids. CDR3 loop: CASSPGPYNEQFF. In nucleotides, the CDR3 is TGCGCCAGCAGCCCTGGACCGTACAATGAGCAGTTCTTC. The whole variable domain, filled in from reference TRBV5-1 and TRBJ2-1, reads KAGVTQTPRYLIKTRGQQVTLSCSPISGHRSVSWYQQTPGQGLQFLFEYFSETQRNKGNFPGRFSGRQFSNSRSEMNVSTLELGDSALYLCASSPGPYNEQFFGPGTRLTVL.

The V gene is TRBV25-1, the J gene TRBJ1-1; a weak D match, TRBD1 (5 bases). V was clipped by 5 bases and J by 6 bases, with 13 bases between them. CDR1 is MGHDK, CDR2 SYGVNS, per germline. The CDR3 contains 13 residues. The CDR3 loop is CASSPRGVPEAFF. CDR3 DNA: TGTGCCAGCAGTCCAAGGGGCGTTCCTGAAGCTTTCTTT.

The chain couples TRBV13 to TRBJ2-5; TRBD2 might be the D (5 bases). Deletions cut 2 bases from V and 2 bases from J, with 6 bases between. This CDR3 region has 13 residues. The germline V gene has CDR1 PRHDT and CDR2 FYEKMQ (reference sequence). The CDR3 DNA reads TGTGCCAGCAGCTTACCGGGGCAAGAGACCCAGTACTTC. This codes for CASSLPGQETQYF.

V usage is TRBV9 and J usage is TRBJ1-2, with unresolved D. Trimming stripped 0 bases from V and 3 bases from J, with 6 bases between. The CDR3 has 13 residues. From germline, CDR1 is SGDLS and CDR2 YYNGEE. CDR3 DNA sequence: TGTGCCAGCAGCGTAGGTTCCGACTATGGCTACACCTTC. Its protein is CASSVGSDYGYTF.

CDR3 DNA: TGCAGCGTTGAGATGGGGCTGAACACTGAAGCTTTCTTT. It is translated as CSVEMGLNTEAFF. This chain uses TRBV29-1 with TRBJ1-1; possibly TRBD1 for D (5 bases). This CDR3 has 13 residues. V was clipped by 3 bases and J by 0 bases, with 8 bases between them. Germline V gives CDR1 SQVTM, CDR2 ANQGSEA.

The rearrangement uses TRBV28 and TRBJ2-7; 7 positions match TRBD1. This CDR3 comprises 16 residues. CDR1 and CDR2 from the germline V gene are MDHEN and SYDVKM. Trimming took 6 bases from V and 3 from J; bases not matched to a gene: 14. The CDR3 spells CASRPLESTGFYEQYF. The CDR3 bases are TGTGCCAGCAGACCACTCGAATCGACAGGGTTCTACGAGCAGTACTTC.

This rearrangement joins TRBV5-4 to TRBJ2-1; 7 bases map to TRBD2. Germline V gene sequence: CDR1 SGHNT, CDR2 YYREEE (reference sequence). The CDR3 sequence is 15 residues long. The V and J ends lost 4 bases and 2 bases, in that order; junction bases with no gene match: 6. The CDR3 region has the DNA TGTGCCAGCAGCCTCACTAGCGTAGCCTACAATGAGCAGTTCTTC. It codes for CASSLTSVAYNEQFF.

This chain's CDR3 is CASSLQFPTNYGYTF. For the CDR3, the DNA is TGCGCCAGCAGCTTGCAGTTTCCAACTAACTATGGCTACACCTTC. V usage is TRBV5-1 and J usage is TRBJ1-2; D gene unclear. Trimming left V 1 base short and J 0 bases short, with 10 bases between. CDR3 length: 15 residues. From germline, CDR1 is SGHRS and CDR2 YFSETQ.

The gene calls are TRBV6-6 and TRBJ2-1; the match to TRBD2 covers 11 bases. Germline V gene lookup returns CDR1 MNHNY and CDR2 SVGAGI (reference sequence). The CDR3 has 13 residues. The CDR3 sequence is CATGTSGTNEQFF. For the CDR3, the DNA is TGTGCGACCGGGACTAGCGGAACCAATGAGCAGTTCTTC.

Here the CDR3 reads CASSVDRAQPQHF. For the CDR3, the DNA is TGTGCCAGCAGTGTCGACAGGGCTCAGCCCCAGCATTTT. The rearrangement links TRBV2 to TRBJ1-5; 7 nucleotides line up with TRBD1. The CDR3 has 13 amino acids. CDR1 and CDR2 from the germline V gene are SNHLY and FYNNEI. Trimming at V came to 4 bases and at J to 6 bases, leaving 3 bases not matched to a gene.

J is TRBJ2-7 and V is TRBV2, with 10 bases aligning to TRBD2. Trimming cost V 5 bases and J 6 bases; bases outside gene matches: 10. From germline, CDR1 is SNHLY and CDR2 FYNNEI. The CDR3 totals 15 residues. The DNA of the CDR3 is TGTGCCAGCAGTCCCACCGGGACTAGCGCATCCGAGCAGTACTTC. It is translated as CASSPTGTSASEQYF.

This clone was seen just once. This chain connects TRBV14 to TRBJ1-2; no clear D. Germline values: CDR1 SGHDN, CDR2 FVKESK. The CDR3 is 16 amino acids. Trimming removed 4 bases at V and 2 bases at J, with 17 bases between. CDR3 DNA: TGTGCCAGCAGCCCCCTATCAGGAGGAGGGAACTATGGCTACACCTTC. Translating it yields CASSPLSGGGNYGYTF.

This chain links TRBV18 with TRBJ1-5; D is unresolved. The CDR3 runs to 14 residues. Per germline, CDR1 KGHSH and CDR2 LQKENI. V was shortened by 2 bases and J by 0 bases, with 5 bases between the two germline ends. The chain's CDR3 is CASSPGYSNQPQHF. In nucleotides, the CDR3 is TGTGCCAGCTCACCAGGATATAGCAATCAGCCCCAGCATTTT.

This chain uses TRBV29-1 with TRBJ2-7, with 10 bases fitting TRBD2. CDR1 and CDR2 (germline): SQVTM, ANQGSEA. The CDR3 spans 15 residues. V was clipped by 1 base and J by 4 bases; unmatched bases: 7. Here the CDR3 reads CSVEAPSGSLYEQYF. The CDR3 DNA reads TGCAGCGTTGAAGCCCCTAGCGGGAGCCTATACGAGCAGTACTTC.

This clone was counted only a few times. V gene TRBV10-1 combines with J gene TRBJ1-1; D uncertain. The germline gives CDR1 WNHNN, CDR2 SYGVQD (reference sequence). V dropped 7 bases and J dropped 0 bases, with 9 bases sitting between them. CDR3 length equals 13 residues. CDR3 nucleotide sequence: TGCGCCAGCACAGGAGCCATGAACACTGAAGCTTTCTTT. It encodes CASTGAMNTEAFF.

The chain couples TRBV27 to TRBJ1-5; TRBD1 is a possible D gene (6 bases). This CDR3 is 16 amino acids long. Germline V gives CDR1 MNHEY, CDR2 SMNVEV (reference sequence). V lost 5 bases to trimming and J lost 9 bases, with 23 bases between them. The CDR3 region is CASSPQPGQWDWPQHF. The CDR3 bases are TGTGCCAGCAGTCCCCAACCCGGACAGTGGGACTGGCCCCAGCATTTT.

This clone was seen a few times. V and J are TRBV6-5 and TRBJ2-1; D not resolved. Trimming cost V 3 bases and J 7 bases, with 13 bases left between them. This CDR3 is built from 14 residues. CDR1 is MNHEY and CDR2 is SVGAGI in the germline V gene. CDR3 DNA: TGTGCCAGCAGTTATTTGGGAAGCAGGAATGAGCAGTTCTTC. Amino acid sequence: CASSYLGSRNEQFF.